Listed below are T cell receptor beta chains from one sample, sequenced in a study of response to subunit inactivated influenza vaccine. TCRdb reprocessed the RT-PCR reads with MiXCR, giving one entry per CDR3 protein. The sample carries 150,000 to 200,000 distinct CDR3 sequences, about 12% recorded once. Another study also made use of these data, one on T cells expressing NK-cell markers.

The sequencing used CD8+ T cells sorted from PBMCs, collected roughly 13 days after vaccination. Receptor source: a man between 45 and 60 years old who received an inactivated influenza vaccine. The CDR3 runs from the conserved cysteine through the conserved F or W. D genes are given only for firm matches. Clone size, where shown, is once, few, many, or a class for clones that have expanded.

TRBD2	TRBV30	TRBJ2-1	-	CAWQSGGDFNEQFF	TGTGCCTGGCAGAGCGGGGGGGATTTCAATGAGCAGTTCTTC
-	TRBV7-9	TRBJ2-7	many	CASSSPTGYEQYF	TGTGCCAGCAGCTCCCCTACAGGATACGAGCAGTACTTC
-	TRBV3-1	TRBJ1-1	few	CASSEDTWNTEAFF	TGTGCCAGCAGCGAAGACACCTGGAACACTGAAGCTTTCTTT
TRBD2	TRBV29-1	TRBJ2-3	many	CSVVLADSLHSSTDTQYF	TGCAGCGTCGTTCTAGCGGATAGCCTGCATTCTAGCACAGATACGCAGTATTTT
TRBD2	TRBV11-2	TRBJ2-3	few	CASSRTVLTSGTDTQYF	TGTGCCAGCAGCCGAACCGTGCTGACTAGCGGGACAGATACGCAGTATTTT
-	TRBV11-2	TRBJ1-2	few	CASSTTTGYYGYTF	TGTGCCAGCAGCACCACGACAGGATACTATGGCTACACCTTC
-	TRBV4-2	TRBJ2-3	-	CASSQVGSGITDTQYF	TGTGCCAGCAGCCAAGTAGGCAGCGGAATCACAGATACGCAGTATTTT
-	TRBV20-1	TRBJ2-1	few	CSARGPAAIYNEQFF	TGCAGTGCTAGAGGACCGGCGGCGATATACAATGAGCAGTTCTTC
-	TRBV6-2/TRBV6-3	TRBJ2-2	-	CDLNSSTGELFF	TGCGACCTTAATTCGTCCACCGGGGAGCTGTTTTTT
-	TRBV12-3/TRBV12-4	TRBJ2-7	few	CASRLPNTGLGTPPLGEQYF	TGTGCCAGCAGATTACCGAACACAGGGCTTGGGACGCCGCCCTTAGGCGAGCAGTACTTC
-	TRBV27	TRBJ2-7	few	CASSFDSSSSYEQYF	TGTGCCAGCAGTTTTGATTCCTCCAGCTCCTACGAGCAGTACTTC
TRBD2	TRBV20-1	TRBJ2-1	-	CSARSGGPVNEQFF	TGCAGTGCTAGGTCGGGGGGGCCTGTGAATGAGCAGTTCTTC
-	TRBV7-2	TRBJ1-1	-	CASSPGTSNTEAFF	TGTGCCAGCAGCCCCGGGACCTCGAACACTGAAGCTTTCTTT
TRBD1	TRBV28	TRBJ2-7	once	CASSFSQGIYEQYF	TGTGCCAGCAGTTTTTCACAGGGGATTTACGAGCAGTACTTC
-	TRBV13	TRBJ1-1	many	CASSYQGRMNTEAFF	TGTGCCAGCAGCTATCAGGGGCGCATGAACACTGAAGCTTTCTTT
-	TRBV7-9	TRBJ1-3	few	CASRSQSSGNTIYF	TGTGCCAGCAGGTCACAGAGCTCTGGAAACACCATATATTTT
-	TRBV5-1	TRBJ1-1	many	CASSPRYREGNTEAFF	TGCGCCAGCAGCCCCCGTTACAGGGAGGGGAACACTGAAGCTTTCTTT
TRBD2	TRBV28	TRBJ2-7	many	CATDRGGDFSEQYF	TGTGCCACAGACCGGGGGGGGGACTTTTCCGAGCAGTACTTC
-	TRBV30	TRBJ1-5	-	CAWSPGFRQPQHF	TGTGCCTGGAGTCCGGGGTTTCGGCAGCCCCAGCATTTT
-	TRBV15	TRBJ2-1	few	CATSRVEGDYNEQFF	TGTGCCACCAGCAGAGTGGAGGGCGACTACAATGAGCAGTTCTTC
-	TRBV7-9	TRBJ1-1	-	CASSLAAENTEAFF	TGTGCCAGCAGCTTAGCGGCCGAAAACACTGAAGCTTTCTTT
-	TRBV7-8	TRBJ2-7	-	CASSLGTTAYEQYF	TGTGCCAGCAGCTTAGGGACAACGGCCTACGAGCAGTACTTC
-	TRBV29-1	TRBJ2-2	many	CSVEDPRRASFTGELFF	TGCAGCGTTGAAGATCCTCGTAGGGCCAGTTTTACCGGGGAGCTGTTTTTT
-	TRBV7-2	TRBJ2-5	few	CASSPWANIQETQYF	TGTGCCAGCAGTCCCTGGGCTAACATCCAAGAGACCCAGTACTTC
-	TRBV6-1	TRBJ2-7	-	CASSDFKVTVHEQYF	TGTGCCAGCAGTGACTTCAAGGTAACCGTCCACGAGCAGTACTTC